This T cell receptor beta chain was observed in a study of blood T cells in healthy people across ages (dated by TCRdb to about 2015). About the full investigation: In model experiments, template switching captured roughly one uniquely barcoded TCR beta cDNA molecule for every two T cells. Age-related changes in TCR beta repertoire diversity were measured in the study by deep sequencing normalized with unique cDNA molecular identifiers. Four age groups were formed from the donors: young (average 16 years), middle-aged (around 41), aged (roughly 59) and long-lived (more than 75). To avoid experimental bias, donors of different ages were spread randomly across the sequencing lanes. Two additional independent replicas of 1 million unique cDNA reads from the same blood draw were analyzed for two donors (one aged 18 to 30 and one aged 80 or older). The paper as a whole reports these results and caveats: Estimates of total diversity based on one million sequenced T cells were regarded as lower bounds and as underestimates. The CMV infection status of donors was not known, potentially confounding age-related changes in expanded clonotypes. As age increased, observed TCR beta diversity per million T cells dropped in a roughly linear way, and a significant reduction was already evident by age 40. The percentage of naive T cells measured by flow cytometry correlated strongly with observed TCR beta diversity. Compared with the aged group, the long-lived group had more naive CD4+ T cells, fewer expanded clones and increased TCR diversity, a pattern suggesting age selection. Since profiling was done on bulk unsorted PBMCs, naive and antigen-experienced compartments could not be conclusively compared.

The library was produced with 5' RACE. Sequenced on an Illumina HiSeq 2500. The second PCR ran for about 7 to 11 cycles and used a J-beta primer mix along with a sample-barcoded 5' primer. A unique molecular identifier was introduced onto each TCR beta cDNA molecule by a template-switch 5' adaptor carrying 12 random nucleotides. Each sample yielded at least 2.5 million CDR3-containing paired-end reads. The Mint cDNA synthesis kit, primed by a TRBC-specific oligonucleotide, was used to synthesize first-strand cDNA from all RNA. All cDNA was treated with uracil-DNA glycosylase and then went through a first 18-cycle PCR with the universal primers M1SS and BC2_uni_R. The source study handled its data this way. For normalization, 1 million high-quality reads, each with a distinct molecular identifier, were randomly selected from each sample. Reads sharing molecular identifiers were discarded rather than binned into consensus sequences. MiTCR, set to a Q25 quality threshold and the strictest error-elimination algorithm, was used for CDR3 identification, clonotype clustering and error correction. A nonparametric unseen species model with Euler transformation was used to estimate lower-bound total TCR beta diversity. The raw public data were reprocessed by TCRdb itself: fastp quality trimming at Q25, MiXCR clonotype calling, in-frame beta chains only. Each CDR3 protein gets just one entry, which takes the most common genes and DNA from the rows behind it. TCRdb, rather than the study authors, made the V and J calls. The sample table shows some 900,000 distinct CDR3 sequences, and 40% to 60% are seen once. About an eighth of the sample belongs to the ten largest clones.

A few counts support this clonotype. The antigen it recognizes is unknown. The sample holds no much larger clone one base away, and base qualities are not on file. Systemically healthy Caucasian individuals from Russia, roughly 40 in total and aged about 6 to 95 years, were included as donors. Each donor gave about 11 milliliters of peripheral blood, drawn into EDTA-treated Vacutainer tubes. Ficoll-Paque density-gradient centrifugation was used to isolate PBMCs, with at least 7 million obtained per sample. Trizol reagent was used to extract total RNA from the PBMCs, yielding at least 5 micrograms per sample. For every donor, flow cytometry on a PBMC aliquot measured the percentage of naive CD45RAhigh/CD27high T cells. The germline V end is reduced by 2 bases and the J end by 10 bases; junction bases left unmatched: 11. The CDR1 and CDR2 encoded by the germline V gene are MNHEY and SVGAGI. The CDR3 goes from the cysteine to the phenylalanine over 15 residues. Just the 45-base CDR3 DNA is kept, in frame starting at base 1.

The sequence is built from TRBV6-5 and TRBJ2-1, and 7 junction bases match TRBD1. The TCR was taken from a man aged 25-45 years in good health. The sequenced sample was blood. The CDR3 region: CASSYLTGSAREQFF. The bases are TGTGCCAGCAGTTACCTGACAGGGTCGGCTCGCGAGCAGTTCTTC.